This TCR beta chain comes out of a study of CXCR3-negative and CXCR3-positive naive CD8 T cells. The CDR3 sequence is 17 residues long. In germline, CDR1 is SGHTA, CDR2 FQGNSA. On this clonotype: Its antigen is still unknown.

General observations from the study: Both naive subsets had comparably high diversity; memory CD8+ cells much lower. TRB CDR3s of CXCR3-positive naive cells were more hydrophobic than those of CXCR3-negative naive cells. Most assays were run on fresh PBMCs (CXCR3 expression partially decreased after cryopreservation).

UMI-labeled 5' RACE TRB cDNA libraries were prepared from the cells. TCRdb reanalyzed the 5' RACE reads, giving one entry per CDR3 protein sequence and no DNA. This table holds around 61,000 distinct CDR3 sequences. Sequenced input: naive CXCR3+ CD8+ T cells from blood. The subset is: CD45RO-CCR7+CD27+CD95- naive CD8+ T cells expressing CXCR3 (TNR3+). The clonotype comes from a human donor in good health. Some clones in this sample may be carry-over from other donors' samples. The V call is TRBV7-2, the J call TRBJ2-1; the TCRdb call, TRBD2, lacks DNA for checking. CDR3: CASSLNPPQGAYNEQFF.